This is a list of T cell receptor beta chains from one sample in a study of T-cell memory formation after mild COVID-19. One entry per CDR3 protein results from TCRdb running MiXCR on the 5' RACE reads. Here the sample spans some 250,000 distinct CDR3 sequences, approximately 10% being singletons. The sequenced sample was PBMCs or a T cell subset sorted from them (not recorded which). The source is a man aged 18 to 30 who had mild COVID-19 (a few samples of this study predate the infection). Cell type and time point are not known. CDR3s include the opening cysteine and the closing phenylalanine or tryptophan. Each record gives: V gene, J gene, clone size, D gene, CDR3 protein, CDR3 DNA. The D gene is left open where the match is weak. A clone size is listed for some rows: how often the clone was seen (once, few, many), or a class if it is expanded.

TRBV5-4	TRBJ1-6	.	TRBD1	CASSQGQSNSPLHF	TGTGCCAGCAGCCAGGGACAGTCCAATTCACCCCTCCACTTT
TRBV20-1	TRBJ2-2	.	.	CSAATSGELFF	TGCAGTGCTGCTACAAGCGGGGAGCTGTTTTTT
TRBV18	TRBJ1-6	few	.	CASSPKSSYNSPLHF	TGTGCCAGCTCACCGAAGAGCTCCTATAATTCACCCCTCCACTTT
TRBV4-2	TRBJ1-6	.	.	CASRIDRTYNSPLHF	TGTGCCAGTCGAATCGACAGGACTTATAATTCACCCCTCCACTTT
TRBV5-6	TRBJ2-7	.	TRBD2	CASSGGLAIEQYF	TGTGCCAGCAGCGGCGGACTAGCCATCGAGCAGTACTTC
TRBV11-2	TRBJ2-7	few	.	CASSLGPGIGIYEQYF	TGTGCCAGCAGCTTAGGTCCCGGCATAGGAATCTACGAGCAGTACTTC
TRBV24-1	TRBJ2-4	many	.	CATSPGPISDIQYF	TGTGCCACCAGTCCGGGACCGATTTCGGACATTCAGTACTTC
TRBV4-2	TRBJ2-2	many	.	CASSQDSRTGELFF	TGTGCCAGCAGCCAAGACAGCCGCACCGGGGAGCTGTTTTTT
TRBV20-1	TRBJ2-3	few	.	CSAGWDTQYF	TGCAGTGCTGGGTGGGATACGCAGTATTTT
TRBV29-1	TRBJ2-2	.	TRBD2	CSGRRGGGGELFF	TGCAGCGGCCGACGGGGGGGCGGCGGGGAGCTGTTTTTT
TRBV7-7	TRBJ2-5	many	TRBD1	CASSSGTGWYETQYF	TGTGCTAGCAGCTCCGGGACAGGGTGGTACGAGACCCAGTACTTC
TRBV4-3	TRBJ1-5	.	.	CASSQDSYNQPQHF	TGCGCCAGCAGCCAAGACTCGTACAATCAGCCCCAGCATTTT
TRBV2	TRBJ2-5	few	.	CASRASTSGQETQYF	TGTGCCAGCAGAGCATCTACGAGCGGGCAAGAGACCCAGTACTTC
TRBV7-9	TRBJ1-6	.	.	CASSSGTRGSPLHF	TGTGCCAGCAGCTCAGGGACGCGGGGTTCACCCCTCCACTTT
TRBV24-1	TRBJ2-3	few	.	CATSDTGLAVMDTQYF	TGTGCCACCAGTGATACGGGTTTAGCGGTGATGGATACGCAGTATTTT
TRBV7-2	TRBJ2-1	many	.	CASSSIGAPNEQFF	TGTGCCAGCAGTTCCATTGGGGCACCCAATGAGCAGTTCTTC
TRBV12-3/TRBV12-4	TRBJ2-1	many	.	CASSFAGGNEQFF	TGTGCCAGCAGTTTCGCCGGTGGCAATGAGCAGTTCTTC
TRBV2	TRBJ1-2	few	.	CASSEAQASYLGYTF	TGTGCCAGCAGTGAAGCGCAGGCGAGTTACCTAGGCTACACCTTC
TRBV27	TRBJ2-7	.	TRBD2	CASSSLGLAGGVEQYF	TGTGCCAGCAGTTCGCTCGGGCTAGCGGGGGGTGTGGAGCAGTACTTC
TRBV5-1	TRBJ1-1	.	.	CASSSGFAGLEAFF	TGCGCCAGCAGCTCTGGGTTCGCGGGTTTAGAAGCTTTCTTT
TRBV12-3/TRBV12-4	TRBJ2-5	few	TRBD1	CASSFLGQTQETQYF	TGTGCCAGCAGTTTTCTGGGACAGACGCAAGAGACCCAGTACTTC
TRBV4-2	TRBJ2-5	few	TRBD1	CASSTRGRGETQYF	TGTGCCAGCAGCACCAGGGGGCGCGGAGAGACCCAGTACTTC
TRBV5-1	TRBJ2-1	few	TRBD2	CASSSPTSGGTEQFF	TGCGCCAGCAGCTCCCCGACTAGCGGGGGGACTGAGCAGTTCTTC
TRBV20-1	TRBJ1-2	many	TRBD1	CSAKTGVGYTF	TGCAGTGCTAAGACAGGGGTGGGCTACACCTTC
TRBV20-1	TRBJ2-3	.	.	CSAREVGGNTDTQYF	TGCAGTGCTAGAGAAGTTGGGGGGAACACAGATACGCAGTATTTT